The 2 T cell receptor beta chains listed next were all sequenced from one sample in a study of OX40 agonist ivuxolimab in advanced cancers. Some clones are missing from TCRdb's copy, which holds only in-frame ones; the method was immunoSEQ multiplex PCR. The profile covers 81,000 or so clones, with approximately 90% appearing a single time and around 0.45% taken by the ten largest. Sequenced here: CD4+ or CD8+ T cells sorted from blood, sampled in a trial of the OX40 agonist ivuxolimab. The source is an adult with an advanced solid tumor such as melanoma, head and neck, liver or kidney cancer.

The rearrangement links TRBV10-3 to TRBJ1-4; no reliable D call. The V gene's germline CDR1 is ENHRY and CDR2 SYGVKD. The CDR3 contains 13 residues. The V end was cut by 5 bases, the J end by 4 bases, with 8 bases between. CDR3 DNA sequence: TGTGCCATCAGTTTGGACGGTAATGAAAAACTGTTTTTT. The encoded protein is CAISLDGNEKLFF.

V usage is TRBV18 and J usage is TRBJ2-7, with 7 bases lining up with TRBD2. V was pared by 0 bases and J by 8 bases, with 13 bases of the junction left unmatched. Germline-derived CDR1 and CDR2 are KGHSH and LQKENI. The CDR3 loop spans 16 amino acids. The CDR3 DNA reads TGTGCCAGCTCACCACCTATTCGGGGGGATTTCATTCAGCAGTACTTC. Translating gives CASSPPIRGDFIQQYF. Together with reference TRBV18 and TRBJ2-7, the CDR3 gives the full variable domain: NAGVMQNPRHLVRRRGQEARLRCSPMKGHSHVYWYRQLPEEGLKFMVYLQKENIIDESGMPKERFSAEFPKEGPSILRIQQVVRGDSAAYFCASSPPIRGDFIQQYFGPGTRLTVT.